Given below is one T cell receptor (beta chain) in context. Antigen specificity is unknown. The entry originates in a study of cytotoxic CD8 clonotypes in ibrutinib-treated CLL. Notes on the study in general: Clonality went up at ibrutinib response and then declined back toward baseline at progression. Baseline clonality, higher than in age-matched healthy donors, tracked circulating CD8+ T-cell counts.

The V gene's germline CDR1 is SGHVS and CDR2 FQNEAQ. After removal of 5 bases from V and 6 bases from J, the junction contained 5 bases not matched to a gene. The CDR3 is made up of 15 amino acids. Repertoires were generated with immunoSEQ multiplex PCR, while TCRdb's copy carries only in-frame clones and drops some. The table shows some 14,000 clones, with 52% occurring only once. The receptor was isolated from a human donor with chronic lymphocytic leukemia. The V call is TRBV7-8, the J call TRBJ2-2; TRBD2 matches at 11 bases. The sample in question was PBMCs, obtained at a roughly 25-month disease-progression time point, from a patient treated with ibrutinib. The CDR3 protein is CASSLSGGAAGELFF. The CDR3 coding sequence is TGTGCCAGCAGCCTTAGCGGGGGGGCCGCCGGGGAGCTGTTTTTT. The full variable domain, with the rest looked up from reference TRBV7-8 and TRBJ2-2, is GAGVSQSPRYKVAKRGQDVALRCDPISGHVSLFWYQQALGQGPEFLTYFQNEAQLDKSGLPSDRFFAERPEGSVSTLKIQRTQQEDSAVYLCASSLSGGAAGELFFGEGSRLTVL.